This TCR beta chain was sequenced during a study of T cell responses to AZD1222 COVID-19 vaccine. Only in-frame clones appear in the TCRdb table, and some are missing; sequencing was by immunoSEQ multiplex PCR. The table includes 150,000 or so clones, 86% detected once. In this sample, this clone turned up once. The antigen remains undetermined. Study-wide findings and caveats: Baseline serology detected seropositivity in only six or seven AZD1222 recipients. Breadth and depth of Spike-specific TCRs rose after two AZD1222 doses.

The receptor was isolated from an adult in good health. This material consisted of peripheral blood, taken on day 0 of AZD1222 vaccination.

The CDR3 loop reads CASSVAQGHSGANVLTF. The CDR3 DNA is TGTGCCAGTAGTGTGGCGCAGGGGCATTCTGGGGCCAACGTCCTGACTTTC. This chain links TRBV19 with TRBJ2-6; a weak D match, TRBD1 (6 bases). Germline-derived CDR1 and CDR2 are LNHDA and SQIVND (reference sequence). Trimming cost V 5 bases and J 1 base, with 15 bases left between them. The CDR3 runs to 17 residues.